This TCR beta chain was retrieved from a study of T cell responses to AZD1222 COVID-19 vaccine. Repertoires were generated with immunoSEQ multiplex PCR, while TCRdb's copy carries only in-frame clones and drops some. The repertoire has approximately 65,000 clones, roughly 70% of them found once; the top ten carry around 15%. Notes on the study in general: Spike-specific TCR breadth and depth both grew after two AZD1222 doses.

V was cut by 1 base and J by 3 bases, with 7 bases left in between. Germline values: CDR1 LNHDA, CDR2 SQIVND (reference sequence). This CDR3 has 13 amino acids. Comment on this clone: Its antigen is unknown.

Sequenced material: peripheral blood, taken on day 0 of AZD1222 vaccination. This TCR came from an adult in good health. The chain uses TRBV19 and TRBJ2-7; D gene uncertain. The DNA of the CDR3 is TGTGCCAGTAGTATAGCCAGTGACTACGAGCAGTACTTC. This codes for CASSIASDYEQYF.